This TCR beta chain was documented in a study of blood T cell repertoires in COVID-19. In the study's own analysis: Amplification of reference gene primers was used by the study to estimate nucleated cell counts. The protocol was immunoSEQ multiplex PCR, while the TCRdb copy is restricted to in-frame clones and leaves out a portion. The V and J calls and the clone size are those of that table, but D and trimming were determined from the DNA. The sample includes about 170,000 clones, about four fifths of them seen just once. Followed over time, Seattle patients had been enrolled while infection was active. Source material: peripheral blood. This TCR came from a woman aged 80 or over with COVID-19, enrolled during active disease.

CDR3 residues: CASSQVRGLGETQYF. CDR3 nucleotide sequence: TGCGCCAGCAGCCAAGTTAGGGGGCTCGGAGAGACCCAGTACTTC. J is TRBJ2-5 and V is TRBV4-1, with 7 nucleotides matching TRBD1. Germline values: CDR1 MGHRA, CDR2 YSYEKL. V lost 1 base to trimming and J lost 4 bases; unmatched junction nucleotides: 6. This CDR3 spans 15 amino acids.